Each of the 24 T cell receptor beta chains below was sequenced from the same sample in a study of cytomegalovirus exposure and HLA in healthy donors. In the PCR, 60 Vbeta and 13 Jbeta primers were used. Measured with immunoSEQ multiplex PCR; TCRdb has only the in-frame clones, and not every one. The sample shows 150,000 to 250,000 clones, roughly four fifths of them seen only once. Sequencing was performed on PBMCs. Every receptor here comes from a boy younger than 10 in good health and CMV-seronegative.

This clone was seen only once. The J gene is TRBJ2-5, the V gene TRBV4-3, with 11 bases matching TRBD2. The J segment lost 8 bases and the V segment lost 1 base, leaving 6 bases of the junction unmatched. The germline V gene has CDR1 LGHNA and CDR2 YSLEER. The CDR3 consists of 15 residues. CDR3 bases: TGCGCCAGCAGCCAAGTAGCGGGGGGGATAGACACCCAGTACTTC. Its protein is CASSQVAGGIDTQYF.

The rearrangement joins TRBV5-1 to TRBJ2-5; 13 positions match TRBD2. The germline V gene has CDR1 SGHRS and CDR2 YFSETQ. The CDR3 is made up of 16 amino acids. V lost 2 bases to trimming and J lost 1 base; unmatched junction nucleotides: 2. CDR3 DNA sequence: TGCGCCAGCAGCTTCCGACTAGCGGGGGGCCAAGAGACCCAGTACTTC. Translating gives CASSFRLAGGQETQYF.

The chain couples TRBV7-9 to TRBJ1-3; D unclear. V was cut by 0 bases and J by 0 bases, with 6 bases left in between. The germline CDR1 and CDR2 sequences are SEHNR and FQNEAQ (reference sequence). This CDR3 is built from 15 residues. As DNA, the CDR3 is TGTGCCAGCAGCTTAGCACTATTCTCTGGAAACACCATATATTTT. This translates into CASSLALFSGNTIYF.

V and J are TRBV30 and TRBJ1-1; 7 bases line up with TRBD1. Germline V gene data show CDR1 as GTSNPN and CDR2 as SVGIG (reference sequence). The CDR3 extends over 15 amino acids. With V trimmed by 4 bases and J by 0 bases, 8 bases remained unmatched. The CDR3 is CAWTNWDSMNTEAFF. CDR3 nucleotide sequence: TGTGCCTGGACTAATTGGGACAGCATGAACACTGAAGCTTTCTTT.

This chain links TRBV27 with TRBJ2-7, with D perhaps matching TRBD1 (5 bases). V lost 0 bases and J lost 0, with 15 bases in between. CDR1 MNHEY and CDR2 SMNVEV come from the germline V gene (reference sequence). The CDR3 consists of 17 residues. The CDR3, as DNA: TGTGCCAGCAGTTTATCGGCCCAGGGAAGGAGCTCCTACGAGCAGTACTTC. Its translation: CASSLSAQGRSSYEQYF.

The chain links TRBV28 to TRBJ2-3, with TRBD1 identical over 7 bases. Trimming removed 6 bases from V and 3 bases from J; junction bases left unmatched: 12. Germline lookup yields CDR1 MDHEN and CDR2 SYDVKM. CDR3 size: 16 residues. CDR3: CASRSFRDSATDTQYF. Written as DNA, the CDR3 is TGTGCCAGCAGGTCGTTCCGGGACAGTGCGACAGATACGCAGTATTTT.

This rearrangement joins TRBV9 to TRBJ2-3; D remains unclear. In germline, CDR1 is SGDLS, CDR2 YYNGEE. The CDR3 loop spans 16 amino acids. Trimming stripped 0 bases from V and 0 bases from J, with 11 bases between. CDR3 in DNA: TGTGCCAGCAGCGTAGGGCTAGGCAAAAGCACAGATACGCAGTATTTT. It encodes CASSVGLGKSTDTQYF.

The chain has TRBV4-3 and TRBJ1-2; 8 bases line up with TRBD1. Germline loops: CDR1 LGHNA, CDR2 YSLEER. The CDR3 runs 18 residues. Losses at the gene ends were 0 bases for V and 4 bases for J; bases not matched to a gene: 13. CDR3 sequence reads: CASSQDLTGTGIPYGYTF. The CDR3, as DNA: TGCGCCAGCAGCCAAGATCTAACCGGGACAGGCATACCCTATGGCTACACCTTC.

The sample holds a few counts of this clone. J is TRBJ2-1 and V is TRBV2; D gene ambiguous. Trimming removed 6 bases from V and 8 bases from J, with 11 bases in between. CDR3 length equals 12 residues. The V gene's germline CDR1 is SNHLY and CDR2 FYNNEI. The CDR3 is CASRGDGDEQFF. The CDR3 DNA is TGTGCCAGCAGGGGCGACGGCGATGAGCAGTTCTTC. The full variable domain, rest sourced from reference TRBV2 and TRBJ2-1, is EPEVTQTPSHQVTQMGQEVILRCVPISNHLYFYWYRQILGQKVEFLVSFYNNEISEKSEIFDDQFSVERPDGSNFTLKIRSTKLEDSAMYFCASRGDGDEQFFGPGTRLTVL.

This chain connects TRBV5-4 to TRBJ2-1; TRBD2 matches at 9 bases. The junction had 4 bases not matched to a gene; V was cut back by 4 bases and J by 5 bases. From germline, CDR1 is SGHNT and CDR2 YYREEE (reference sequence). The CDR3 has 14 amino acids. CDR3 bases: TGTGCCAGCAGCGGCGGGGGGGCCAACAATGAGCAGTTCTTC. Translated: CASSGGGANNEQFF. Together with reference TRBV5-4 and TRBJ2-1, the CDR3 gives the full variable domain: ETGVTQSPTHLIKTRGQQVTLRCSSQSGHNTVSWYQQALGQGPQFIFQYYREEENGRGNFPPRFSGLQFPNYSSELNVNALELDDSALYLCASSGGGANNEQFFGPGTRLTVL.

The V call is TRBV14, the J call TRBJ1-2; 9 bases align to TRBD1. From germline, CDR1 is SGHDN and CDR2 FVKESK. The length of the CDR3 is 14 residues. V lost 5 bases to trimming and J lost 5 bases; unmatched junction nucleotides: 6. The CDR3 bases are TGTGCCAGCAGCTCCCCGGGACAGGGTTATGGCTACACCTTC. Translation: CASSSPGQGYGYTF.

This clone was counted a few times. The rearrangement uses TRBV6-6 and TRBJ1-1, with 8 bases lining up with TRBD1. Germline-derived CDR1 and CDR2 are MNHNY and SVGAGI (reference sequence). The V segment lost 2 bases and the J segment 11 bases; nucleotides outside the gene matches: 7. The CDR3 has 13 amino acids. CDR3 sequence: CASSYPQDRAAFF. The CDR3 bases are TGTGCCAGCAGTTACCCACAGGACAGGGCGGCTTTCTTT.

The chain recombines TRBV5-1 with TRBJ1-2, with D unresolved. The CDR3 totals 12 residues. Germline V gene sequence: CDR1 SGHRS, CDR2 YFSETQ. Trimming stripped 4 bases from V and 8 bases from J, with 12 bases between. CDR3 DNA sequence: TGCGCCAGCAGCCCGGTCGGACTGGGCTACACCTTC. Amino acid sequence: CASSPVGLGYTF.

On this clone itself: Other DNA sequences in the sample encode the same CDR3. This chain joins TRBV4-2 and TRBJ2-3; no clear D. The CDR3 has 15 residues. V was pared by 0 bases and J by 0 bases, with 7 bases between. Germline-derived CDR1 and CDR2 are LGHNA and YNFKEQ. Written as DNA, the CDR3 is TGTGCCAGCAGCCAAGACAGGTCTAGCACAGATACGCAGTATTTT. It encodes CASSQDRSSTDTQYF.

CDR3 sequence (DNA): TGTGCCAGCAGGGCGGCCGACACAGATACGCAGTATTTT. Its translation: CASRAADTDTQYF. V and J are TRBV6-1 and TRBJ2-3, with unresolved D. V was clipped by 6 bases and J by 2 bases, with 9 bases between them. Germline CDR1 and CDR2: MNHNS and SASEGT. The CDR3 is 13 residues long.

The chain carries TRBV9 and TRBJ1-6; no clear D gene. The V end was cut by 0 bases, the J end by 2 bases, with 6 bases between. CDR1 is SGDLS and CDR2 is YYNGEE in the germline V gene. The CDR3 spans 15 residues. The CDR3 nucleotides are TGTGCCAGCAGCGTAGGGCAGACCTATAATTCACCCCTCCACTTT. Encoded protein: CASSVGQTYNSPLHF.

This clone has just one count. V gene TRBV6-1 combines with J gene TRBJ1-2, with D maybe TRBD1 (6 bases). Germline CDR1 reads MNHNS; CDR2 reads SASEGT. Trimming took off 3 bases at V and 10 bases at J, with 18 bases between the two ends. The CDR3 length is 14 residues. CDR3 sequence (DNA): TGTGCCAGCAGTGAGCAGGGGCGCGGTCGGGACTACACCTTC. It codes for CASSEQGRGRDYTF.

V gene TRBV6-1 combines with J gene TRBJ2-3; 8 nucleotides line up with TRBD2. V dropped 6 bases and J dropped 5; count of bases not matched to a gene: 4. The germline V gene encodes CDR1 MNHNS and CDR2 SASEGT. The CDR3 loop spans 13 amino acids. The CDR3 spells CASRRSGGDTQYF. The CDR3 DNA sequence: TGTGCCAGCAGAAGGAGCGGGGGAGATACGCAGTATTTT.

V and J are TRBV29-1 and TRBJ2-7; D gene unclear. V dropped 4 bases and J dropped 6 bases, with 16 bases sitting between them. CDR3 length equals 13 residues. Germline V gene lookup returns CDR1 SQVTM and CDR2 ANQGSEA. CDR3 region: CSVAGAPTGEQYF. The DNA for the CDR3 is TGCAGCGTTGCCGGAGCCCCAACCGGCGAGCAGTACTTC.

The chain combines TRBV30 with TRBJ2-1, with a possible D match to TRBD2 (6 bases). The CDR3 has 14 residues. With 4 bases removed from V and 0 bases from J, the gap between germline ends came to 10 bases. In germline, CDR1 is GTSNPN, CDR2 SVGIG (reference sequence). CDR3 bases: TGTGCCTGGAATGGGGGGAGCTCCTACAATGAGCAGTTCTTC. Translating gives CAWNGGSSYNEQFF.

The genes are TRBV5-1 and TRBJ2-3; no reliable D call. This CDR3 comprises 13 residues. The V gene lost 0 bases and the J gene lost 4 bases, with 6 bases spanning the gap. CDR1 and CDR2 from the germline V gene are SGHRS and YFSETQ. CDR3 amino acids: CASSLGISDTQYF. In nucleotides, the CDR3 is TGCGCCAGCAGCTTGGGTATCTCAGATACGCAGTATTTT.

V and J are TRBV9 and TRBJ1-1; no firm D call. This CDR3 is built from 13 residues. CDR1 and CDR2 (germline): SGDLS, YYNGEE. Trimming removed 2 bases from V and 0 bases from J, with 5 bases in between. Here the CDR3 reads CASSVQLNTEAFF. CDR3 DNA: TGTGCCAGCAGCGTCCAATTGAACACTGAAGCTTTCTTT.

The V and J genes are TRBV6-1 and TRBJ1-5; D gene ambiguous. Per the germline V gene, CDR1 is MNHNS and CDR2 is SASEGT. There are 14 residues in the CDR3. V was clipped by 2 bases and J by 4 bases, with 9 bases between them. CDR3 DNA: TGTGCCAGCAGTGAACTCGGTACGAATCAGCCCCAGCATTTT. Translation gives CASSELGTNQPQHF.

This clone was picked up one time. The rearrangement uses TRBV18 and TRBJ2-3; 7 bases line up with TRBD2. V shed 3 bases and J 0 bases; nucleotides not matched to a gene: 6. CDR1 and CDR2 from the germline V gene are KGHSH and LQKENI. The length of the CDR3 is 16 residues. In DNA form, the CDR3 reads TGTGCCAGCTCACCTAACCGCGGGGGTAGCACAGATACGCAGTATTTT. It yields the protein CASSPNRGGSTDTQYF.